This T cell receptor beta chain was observed in a study of cytomegalovirus exposure and HLA in healthy donors. On the study more broadly: Researchers found that roughly 77% of just under 400 genotyped donors fell within the Caucasian-associated ancestry cluster.

The study, taken as a whole, reports: Later examination showed HLA-associated TCR beta chains had greater clonal expansion than equally common others. TCR beta sequences reportedly predicted the HLA-A and HLA-B alleles of most subjects accurately. When analyzed later, a missense DCLRE1C variant was found to be linked to TCR beta V- and J-gene trimming.

Vbeta (60) and Jbeta (13) primers were used in the PCR. The protocol was immunoSEQ multiplex PCR, while the TCRdb copy is restricted to in-frame clones and leaves out a portion. The sample yields about 180,000 clones, 80% seen once. A note on this clone: The target antigen is unknown.

The CDR3 totals 16 residues. This clonotype was obtained from a woman aged 25 to 45 in good health and CMV-seronegative. The chain recombines TRBV21-1 with TRBJ1-5; the DNA was not compared with TRBD1, the D call given in the table. TRBV21-1 constitutes a pseudogene. Sample: PBMCs. The DNA of the CDR3 is TGTGCCAGCAGCAAAGATCAATGGCAGAGCAATCAGCCCCAGCATTTT. Translating gives CASSKDQWQSNQPQHF.